This T cell receptor (beta chain) was sequenced for a study of human thymus T cells. Repertoires were generated with immunoSEQ multiplex PCR, while TCRdb's copy carries only in-frame clones and drops some. This sample carries around 120,000 clones, around 94% of them seen once, and the ten largest clones take around 0.024%. Corrective cardiac surgery supplied the resected thymus tissue. The trim removed 0 bases at V and 2 bases at J, leaving 11 bases unmatched. The CDR3 sequence is 18 residues long. The germline V gene encodes CDR1 MGHRA and CDR2 YSYEKL. This sequence originates from a boy under two years old with a congenital heart defect but otherwise immunologically healthy. The chain uses TRBV4-1 and TRBJ2-3, with 7 bases fitting TRBD2. The sequenced sample was thymus tissue. The CDR3 sequence: CASSQDPSSGETTDTQYF. Written as DNA, the CDR3 is TGCGCCAGCAGCCAAGATCCCTCAAGCGGGGAGACCACAGATACGCAGTATTTT.